One sample yielded the 25 T cell receptor beta chains listed below, sequenced in a study of blood T cell repertoires in COVID-19. Sequencing used immunoSEQ multiplex PCR; TCRdb keeps in-frame clones, though not all of them. The sample holds under 250,000 clones; about 86% are singletons and the top ten take 2.9%. Sequenced sample: peripheral blood. The origin of the receptors is a man over 45 with active or convalescent COVID-19.

The rearrangement joins TRBV28 to TRBJ1-2; 10 positions agree with TRBD1. The CDR3 has 14 residues. Germline V gives CDR1 MDHEN, CDR2 SYDVKM. The trim removed 4 bases at V and 3 bases at J, leaving 2 bases unmatched. The chain's CDR3 is CASSSGTGDYGYTF. In DNA, the CDR3 is TGTGCCAGCAGTTCCGGGACAGGGGACTATGGCTACACCTTC.

The chain joins TRBV4-2 to TRBJ2-2; TRBD2 agrees at 14 bases. J was trimmed by 5 bases and V by 3 bases; bases with no gene match: 5. The CDR3 is 17 amino acids. CDR1 is LGHNA and CDR2 is YNFKEQ in the germline V gene. The CDR3 loop reads CASSQGLAGVVTGELFF. The CDR3, as DNA: TGTGCCAGCAGCCAGGGACTAGCGGGGGTTGTAACCGGGGAGCTGTTTTTT.

This rearrangement joins TRBV19 to TRBJ2-1; 8 bases fit TRBD2. This CDR3 spans 16 amino acids. Germline values: CDR1 LNHDA, CDR2 SQIVND (reference sequence). Trimming took 4 bases from V and 4 from J; bases not matched to a gene: 9. Written as DNA, the CDR3 is TGTGCCAGTAGTAACCACGGGGGGGGTATATACAATGAGCAGTTCTTC. Amino acids: CASSNHGGGIYNEQFF. Variable domain in full (rest from reference TRBV19 and TRBJ2-1): DGGITQSPKYLFRKEGQNVTLSCEQNLNHDAMYWYRQDPGQGLRLIYYSQIVNDFQKGDIAEGYSVSREKKESFPLTVTSAQKNPTAFYLCASSNHGGGIYNEQFFGPGTRLTVL.

V and J are TRBV6-1 and TRBJ2-3, with TRBD1 identical over 8 bases. V lost 3 bases, J lost 0 bases, and 5 bases stayed unmatched. CDR3 length equals 16 residues. Germline values: CDR1 MNHNS, CDR2 SASEGT. CDR3 sequence: CASSDQGAISTDTQYF. DNA of the CDR3: TGTGCCAGCAGTGATCAGGGGGCCATCAGCACAGATACGCAGTATTTT.

J is TRBJ2-3 and V is TRBV11-2; D not certain. V was clipped by 4 bases and J by 2 bases, with 4 bases between them. The CDR3 sequence is 12 residues long. Per germline, CDR1 SGHAT and CDR2 FQNNGV. The CDR3 region has the DNA TGTGCCAGCAGCTACTACACAGATACGCAGTATTTT. Amino acid sequence: CASSYYTDTQYF.

This chain links TRBV4-1 with TRBJ2-3, with D tentatively TRBD1 (5 bases). The CDR3 loop spans 14 amino acids. The germline V gene has CDR1 MGHRA and CDR2 YSYEKL. Trimming removed 1 base from V and 3 bases from J, with 8 bases in between. CDR3 sequence: CASSQVGRTDTQYF. CDR3 nucleotide sequence: TGCGCCAGCAGCCAAGTGGGGCGGACAGATACGCAGTATTTT.

The rearrangement uses TRBV27 and TRBJ2-7; 12 nucleotides align to TRBD1. This CDR3 has 17 amino acids. The junction had 12 bases not matched to a gene; V was cut back by 3 bases and J by 6 bases. Germline V lookup: CDR1 MNHEY, CDR2 SMNVEV (reference sequence). The CDR3 DNA sequence: TGTGCCAGCAGTTTCGGGTTTGGGGGACAGGGGGCTTCCGAGCAGTACTTC. This encodes CASSFGFGGQGASEQYF.

V is TRBV6-4 and J is TRBJ1-6; D uncertain. V was pared by 5 bases and J by 0 bases, with 5 bases between. The germline gives CDR1 MRHNA, CDR2 SNTAGT. The CDR3 spans 14 residues. CDR3 sequence (DNA): TGTGCCAGCAGTTCGGGCTCCTATAATTCACCCCTCCACTTT. It translates to CASSSGSYNSPLHF.

J is TRBJ1-6 and V is TRBV9, with TRBD1 identical over 7 bases. Trimming at V came to 3 bases and at J to 9 bases, leaving 9 bases not matched to a gene. CDR1 is SGDLS, CDR2 YYNGEE, per germline. The CDR3 covers 15 residues. The DNA for the CDR3 is TGTGCCAGCAGCGCTCGGGACAGTATTTCTTCACCCCTCCACTTT. This codes for CASSARDSISSPLHF.

In this sample, this clone turned up a few times. The chain is built from TRBV19 and TRBJ2-5; TRBD2 might be the D (7 bases). V gave up 4 bases and J gave up 5 bases, with 11 bases separating them. CDR1 is LNHDA, CDR2 SQIVND, per germline (reference sequence). This CDR3 has 13 amino acids. The CDR3 here is CASSTRGAETQYF. The CDR3 DNA reads as TGTGCCAGTAGTACCCGGGGGGCTGAGACCCAGTACTTC.

This sequence joins TRBV6-6 and TRBJ1-6; tentative D call: TRBD1 (5 bases). CDR3 length: 14 residues. The V and J ends lost 6 bases and 6 bases respectively, with 12 bases between them. The germline V gene encodes CDR1 MNHNY and CDR2 SVGAGI (reference sequence). CDR3 coding DNA: TGTGCCAGCAGCGTTGTCGGGGGTAATTCACCCCTCCACTTT. Protein product: CASSVVGGNSPLHF.

This clone was seen once. This rearrangement joins TRBV3-1 (or the pseudogene TRBV3-2) to TRBJ2-3, with D uncertain. The length of the CDR3 is 15 residues. With 0 bases removed from V and 3 bases from J, the gap between germline ends came to 10 bases. Germline CDR1 is LGHDT and CDR2 is YNNKEL (reference sequence). This chain's CDR3 is CASSQDRLGTDTQYF. Here the CDR3 DNA reads TGTGCCAGCAGCCAAGATCGACTGGGTACAGATACGCAGTATTTT.

This clone was seen a single time. CDR3 sequence (DNA): TGCGCCAGCAGCTTGAGGACAGGCTCTTCCTACAATGAGCAGTTCTTC. Protein: CASSLRTGSSYNEQFF. This sequence joins TRBV5-1 and TRBJ2-1; the match to TRBD1 covers 7 bases. Losses at the gene ends were 1 base for V and 1 base for J; bases not matched to a gene: 5. The CDR3 runs to 16 residues. Germline CDR1 is SGHRS and CDR2 is YFSETQ.

V and J are TRBV7-9 and TRBJ2-2; D is perhaps TRBD1 (6 bases). Trimming stripped 5 bases from V and 6 bases from J, with 16 bases between. The CDR3 contains 15 residues. Germline-derived CDR1 and CDR2 are SEHNR and FQNEAQ (reference sequence). The CDR3 bases are TGTGCCAGCAGCGGACCTGTACAGGGCGCCGGGGAGCTGTTTTTT. Translated: CASSGPVQGAGELFF.

The rearrangement joins TRBV18 to TRBJ1-3, with 9 bases that match TRBD1. The CDR3 covers 14 residues. The V gene end was trimmed by 4 bases and the J gene end by 4 bases; junction bases not matched to a gene: 2. The germline CDR1 and CDR2 sequences are KGHSH and LQKENI. This CDR3 is CASSQDRGGNTIYF. CDR3 nucleotide sequence: TGTGCCAGCTCACAGGACAGGGGAGGAAACACCATATATTTT.

The sample holds one count of this clone. The gene calls are TRBV19 and TRBJ2-3, with D perhaps TRBD2 (5 bases). Germline V gene data show CDR1 as LNHDA and CDR2 as SQIVND (reference sequence). V was clipped by 5 bases and J by 6 bases, with 9 bases between them. The CDR3 is 12 amino acids. The CDR3 DNA is TGTGCCAGTAGTCCTACGGGGGATACGCAGTATTTT. As protein: CASSPTGDTQYF.

The chain couples TRBV7-3 to TRBJ2-2; TRBD2 matches 10 bases. From germline, CDR1 is SGHTA and CDR2 FQGTGA. The V and J ends lost 0 bases and 4 bases, in that order; junction bases with no gene match: 8. The CDR3 runs to 18 residues. The CDR3 DNA reads TGTGCCAGCAGCTTAACGCGGGCTAGCGGGAGTGGCACCGGGGAGCTGTTTTTT. It translates to CASSLTRASGSGTGELFF.

The V and J genes are TRBV6-2 or TRBV6-3 and TRBJ2-5; 14 nucleotides match TRBD2. V was pared by 6 bases and J by 5 bases, with 2 bases of the junction left unmatched. The CDR3 runs 14 residues. The germline V gene encodes CDR1 MNHEY and CDR2 SVGEGT. The CDR3 spells CASSGLAGGETQYF. The CDR3, as DNA: TGTGCCAGCAGCGGACTAGCGGGAGGTGAGACCCAGTACTTC.

The chain uses TRBV30 and TRBJ1-3; D is possibly TRBD1 (6 bases). Looked up from germline, CDR1 is GTSNPN and CDR2 is SVGIG (reference sequence). This CDR3 comprises 13 residues. V lost 7 bases and J lost 0, with 10 bases in between. The CDR3 is CASDRSSGNTIYF. The CDR3 DNA follows: TGTGCCTCGGACAGAAGCTCTGGAAACACCATATATTTT.

This chain links TRBV7-6 with TRBJ1-4; the D gene is possibly TRBD1 (5 bases). Germline-derived CDR1 and CDR2 are SGHVS and FNYEAQ. CDR3 length: 14 amino acids. The ends were cut back, 5 bases at V and 4 bases at J, with 11 bases in the middle. CDR3 in DNA: TGTGCCAGCAGCCCTCTGACAGTTAATGAAAAACTGTTTTTT. Its translation is CASSPLTVNEKLFF.

The V gene is TRBV19, the J gene TRBJ2-1, with 7 bases fitting TRBD1. V lost 6 bases and J lost 6; bases outside the gene matches: 11. The germline CDR1 and CDR2 sequences are LNHDA and SQIVND (reference sequence). CDR3 length: 15 residues. As DNA, the CDR3 is TGTGCCAGTAGGCTGGACAGGTCCTGGGGCAATGAGCAGTTCTTC. Translated, it gives CASRLDRSWGNEQFF.

V usage is TRBV15 and J usage is TRBJ1-5, with 9 bases matching TRBD1. Germline V gene sequence: CDR1 LNHNV, CDR2 YYDKDF (reference sequence). The CDR3 loop spans 16 amino acids. Trimming took 2 bases from V and 6 from J; bases not matched to a gene: 8. CDR3 DNA sequence: TGTGCCACCAGCAGATCTGGACAGGGGTCGATTCAGCCCCAGCATTTT. It yields the protein CATSRSGQGSIQPQHF.

The genes are TRBV11-2 and TRBJ1-1; 8 positions match TRBD1. V gave up 5 bases and J gave up 1 base; unmatched junction bases: 3. CDR3 length equals 14 residues. In germline, CDR1 is SGHAT, CDR2 FQNNGV. CDR3 sequence (DNA): TGTGCCAGCAGCCCTGGGACAGGGAACACTGAAGCTTTCTTT. Residues: CASSPGTGNTEAFF. Full variable domain (missing parts from reference TRBV11-2 and TRBJ1-1): EAGVAQSPRYKIIEKRQSVAFWCNPISGHATLYWYQQILGQGPKLLIQFQNNGVVDDSQLPKDRFSAERLKGVDSTLKIQPAKLEDSAVYLCASSPGTGNTEAFFGQGTRLTVV.

With respect to this clone: The sample has other DNA sequences that encode this CDR3 too. The chain has TRBV5-1 and TRBJ1-1; TRBD1 might be the D (5 bases). Trimming removed 1 base from V and 1 base from J, with 8 bases in between. This CDR3 is built from 14 residues. CDR1 SGHRS and CDR2 YFSETQ come from the germline V gene. CDR3 protein: CASSLWDSNTEAFF. The CDR3 region has the DNA TGCGCCAGCAGCTTGTGGGACTCGAACACTGAAGCTTTCTTT.

The V gene is TRBV18, the J gene TRBJ1-2; 8 bases are a match to TRBD1. The CDR3 sequence is 16 residues long. V shed 3 bases, J shed 8 bases, and the junction held 14 bases outside the gene matches. Germline V gene data show CDR1 as KGHSH and CDR2 as LQKENI. The CDR3 DNA reads as TGTGCCAGCTCACCCCCCGGACAGGGTCTTCTCGGCGGCTACACCTTC. Translating it yields CASSPPGQGLLGGYTF.